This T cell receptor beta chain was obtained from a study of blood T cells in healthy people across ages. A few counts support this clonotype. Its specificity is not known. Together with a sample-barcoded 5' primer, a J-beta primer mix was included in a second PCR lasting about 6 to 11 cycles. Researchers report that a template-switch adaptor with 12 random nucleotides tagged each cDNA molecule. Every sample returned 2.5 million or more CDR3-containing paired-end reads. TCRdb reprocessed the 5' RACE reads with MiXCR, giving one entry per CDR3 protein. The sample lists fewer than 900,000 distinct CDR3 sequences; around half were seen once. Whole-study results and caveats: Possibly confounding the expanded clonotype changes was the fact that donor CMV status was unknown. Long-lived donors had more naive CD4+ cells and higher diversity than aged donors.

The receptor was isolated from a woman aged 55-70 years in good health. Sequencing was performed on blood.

The DNA of the CDR3 is TGTGCCAGCAGTTTCGGGGGGGAAGATACGCAGTATTTT. Encoded protein: CASSFGGEDTQYF. V and J are TRBV27 and TRBJ2-3, with 8 bases aligning to TRBD2. Losses at the gene ends were 3 bases for V and 5 bases for J; bases not matched to a gene: 1. Germline CDR1 and CDR2: MNHEY and SMNVEV (reference sequence). This CDR3 spans 13 amino acids.